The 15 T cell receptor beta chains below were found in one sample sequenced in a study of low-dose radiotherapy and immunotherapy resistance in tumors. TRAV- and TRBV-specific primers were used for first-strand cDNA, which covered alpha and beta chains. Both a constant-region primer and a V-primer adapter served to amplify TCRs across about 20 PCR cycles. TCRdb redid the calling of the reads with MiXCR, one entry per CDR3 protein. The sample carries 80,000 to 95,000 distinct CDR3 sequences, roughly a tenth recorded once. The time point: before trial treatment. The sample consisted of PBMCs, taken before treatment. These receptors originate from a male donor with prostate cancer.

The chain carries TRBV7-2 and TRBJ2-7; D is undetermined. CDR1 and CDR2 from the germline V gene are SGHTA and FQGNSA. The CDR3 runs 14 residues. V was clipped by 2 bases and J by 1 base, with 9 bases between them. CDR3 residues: CASSLNPPSYEQYF. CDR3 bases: TGTGCCAGCAGCTTAAACCCCCCGTCCTACGAGCAGTACTTC.

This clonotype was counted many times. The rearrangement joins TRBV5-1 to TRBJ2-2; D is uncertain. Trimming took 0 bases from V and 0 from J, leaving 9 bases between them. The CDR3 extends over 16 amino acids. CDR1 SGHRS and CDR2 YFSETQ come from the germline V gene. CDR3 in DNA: TGCGCCAGCAGCTTGGTAGCCACCGCGAACACCGGGGAGCTGTTTTTT. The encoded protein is CASSLVATANTGELFF.

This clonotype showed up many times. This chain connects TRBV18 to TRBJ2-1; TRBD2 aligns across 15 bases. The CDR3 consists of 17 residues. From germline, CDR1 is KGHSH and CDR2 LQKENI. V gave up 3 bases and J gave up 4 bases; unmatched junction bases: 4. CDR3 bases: TGTGCCAGCTCACCGTCCGGGACTAGCGGGGGGTACAATGAGCAGTTCTTC. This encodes CASSPSGTSGGYNEQFF. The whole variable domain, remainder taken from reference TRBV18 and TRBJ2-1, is NAGVMQNPRHLVRRRGQEARLRCSPMKGHSHVYWYRQLPEEGLKFMVYLQKENIIDESGMPKERFSAEFPKEGPSILRIQQVVRGDSAAYFCASSPSGTSGGYNEQFFGPGTRLTVL.

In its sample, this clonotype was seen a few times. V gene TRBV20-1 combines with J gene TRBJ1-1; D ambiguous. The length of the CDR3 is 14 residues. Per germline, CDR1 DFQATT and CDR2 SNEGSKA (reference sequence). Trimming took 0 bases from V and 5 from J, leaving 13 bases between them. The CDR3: CSARDREGWTEAFF. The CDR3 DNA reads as TGCAGTGCTAGAGATCGGGAGGGCTGGACTGAAGCTTTCTTT.

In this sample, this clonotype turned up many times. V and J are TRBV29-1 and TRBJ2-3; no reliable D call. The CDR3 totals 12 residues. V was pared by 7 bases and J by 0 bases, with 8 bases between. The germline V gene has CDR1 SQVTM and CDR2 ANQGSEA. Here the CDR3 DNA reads TGCAGCGCGGTTCGGAGCACAGATACGCAGTATTTT. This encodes CSAVRSTDTQYF.

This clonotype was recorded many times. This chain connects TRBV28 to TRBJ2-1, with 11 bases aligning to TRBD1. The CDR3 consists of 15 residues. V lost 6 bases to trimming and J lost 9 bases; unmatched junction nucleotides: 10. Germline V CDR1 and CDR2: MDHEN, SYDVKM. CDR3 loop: CASSLGGTGGVEQFF. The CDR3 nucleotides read TGTGCCAGCAGCCTGGGCGGGACAGGGGGAGTTGAGCAGTTCTTC.

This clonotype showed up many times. The CDR3 loop reads CASRGERGNQETQYF. The CDR3 DNA is TGCGCCAGCAGGGGGGAACGGGGGAACCAAGAGACCCAGTACTTC. The chain links TRBV5-1 to TRBJ2-5; TRBD2 is a possible D gene (6 bases). The CDR3 totals 15 residues. The V gene's germline CDR1 is SGHRS and CDR2 YFSETQ. V was clipped by 5 bases and J by 0 bases, with 14 bases between them.

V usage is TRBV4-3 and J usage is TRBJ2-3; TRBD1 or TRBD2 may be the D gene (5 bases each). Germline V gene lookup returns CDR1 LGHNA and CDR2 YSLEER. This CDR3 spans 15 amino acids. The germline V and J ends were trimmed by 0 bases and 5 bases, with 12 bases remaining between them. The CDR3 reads CASSQDHGTGDTQYF. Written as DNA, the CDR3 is TGCGCCAGCAGCCAAGATCATGGGACCGGAGATACGCAGTATTTT.

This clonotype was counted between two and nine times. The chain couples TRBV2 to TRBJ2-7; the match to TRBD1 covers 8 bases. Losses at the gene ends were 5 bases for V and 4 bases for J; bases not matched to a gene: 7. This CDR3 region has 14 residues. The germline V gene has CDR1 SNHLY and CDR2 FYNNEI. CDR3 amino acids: CASSSDRELYEQYF. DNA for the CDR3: TGTGCCAGCAGTTCGGACAGGGAATTATACGAGCAGTACTTC. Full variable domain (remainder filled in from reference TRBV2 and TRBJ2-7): EPEVTQTPSHQVTQMGQEVILRCVPISNHLYFYWYRQILGQKVEFLVSFYNNEISEKSEIFDDQFSVERPDGSNFTLKIRSTKLEDSAMYFCASSSDRELYEQYFGPGTRLTVT.

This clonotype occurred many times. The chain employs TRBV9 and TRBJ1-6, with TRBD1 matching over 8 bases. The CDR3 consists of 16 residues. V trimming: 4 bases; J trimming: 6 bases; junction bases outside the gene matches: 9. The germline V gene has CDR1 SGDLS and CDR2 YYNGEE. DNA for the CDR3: TGTGCCAGCAGCCCAACCTCTACAGGGGGTAATTCACCCCTCCACTTT. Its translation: CASSPTSTGGNSPLHF.

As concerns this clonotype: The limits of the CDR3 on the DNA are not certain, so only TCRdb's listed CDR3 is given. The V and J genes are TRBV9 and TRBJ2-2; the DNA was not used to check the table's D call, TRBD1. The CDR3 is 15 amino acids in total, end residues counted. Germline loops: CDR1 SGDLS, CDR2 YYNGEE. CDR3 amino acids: CASSWGDSAGELFFF.

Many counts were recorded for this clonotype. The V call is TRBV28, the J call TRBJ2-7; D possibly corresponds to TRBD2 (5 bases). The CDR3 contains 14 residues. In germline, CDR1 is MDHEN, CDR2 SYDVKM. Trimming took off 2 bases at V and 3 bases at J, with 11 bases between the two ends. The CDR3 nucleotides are TGTGCCAGCAGTTTAAGGACTGTGGACTACGAGCAGTACTTC. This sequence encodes CASSLRTVDYEQYF.

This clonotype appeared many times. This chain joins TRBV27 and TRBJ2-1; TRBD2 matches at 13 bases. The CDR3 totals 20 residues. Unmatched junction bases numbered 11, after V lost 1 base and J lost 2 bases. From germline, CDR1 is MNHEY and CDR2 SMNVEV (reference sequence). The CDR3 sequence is CASSLYATSGRPLTYNEQFF. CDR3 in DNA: TGTGCCAGCAGTTTATACGCGACTAGCGGGAGGCCTCTAACCTACAATGAGCAGTTCTTC.

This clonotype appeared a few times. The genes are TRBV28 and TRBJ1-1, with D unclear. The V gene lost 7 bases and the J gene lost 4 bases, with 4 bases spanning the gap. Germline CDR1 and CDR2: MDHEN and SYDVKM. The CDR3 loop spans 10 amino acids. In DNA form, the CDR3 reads TGTGCCAGCATGGGCACTGAAGCTTTCTTT. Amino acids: CASMGTEAFF. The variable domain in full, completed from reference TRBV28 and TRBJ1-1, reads DVKVTQSSRYLVKRTGEKVFLECVQDMDHENMFWYRQDPGLGLRLIYFSYDVKMKEKGDIPEGYSVSREKKERFSLILESASTNQTSMYLCASMGTEAFFGQGTRLTVV.

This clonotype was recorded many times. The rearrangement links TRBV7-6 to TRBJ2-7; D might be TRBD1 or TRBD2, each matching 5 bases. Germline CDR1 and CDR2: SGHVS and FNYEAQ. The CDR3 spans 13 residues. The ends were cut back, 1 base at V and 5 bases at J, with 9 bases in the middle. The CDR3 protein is CASSLVGTDEQYF. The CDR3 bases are TGTGCCAGCAGCTTAGTTGGGACGGACGAGCAGTACTTC. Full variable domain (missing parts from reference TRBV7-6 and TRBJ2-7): GAGVSQSPRYKVTKRGQDVALRCDPISGHVSLYWYRQALGQGPEFLTYFNYEAQQDKSGLPNDRFSAERPEGSISTLTIQRTEQRDSAMYRCASSLVGTDEQYFGPGTRLTVT.